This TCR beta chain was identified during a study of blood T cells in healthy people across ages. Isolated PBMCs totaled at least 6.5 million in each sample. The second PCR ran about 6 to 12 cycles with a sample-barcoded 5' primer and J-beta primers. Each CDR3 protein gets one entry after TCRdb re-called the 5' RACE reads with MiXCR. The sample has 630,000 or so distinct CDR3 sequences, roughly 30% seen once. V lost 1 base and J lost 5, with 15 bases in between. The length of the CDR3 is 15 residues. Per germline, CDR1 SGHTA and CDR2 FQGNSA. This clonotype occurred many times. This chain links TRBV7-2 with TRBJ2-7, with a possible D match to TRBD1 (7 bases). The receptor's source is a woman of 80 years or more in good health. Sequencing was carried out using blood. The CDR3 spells CASSLGSGGLNEQYF. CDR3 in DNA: TGTGCCAGCAGCTTAGGTTCAGGGGGGTTAAACGAGCAGTACTTC.